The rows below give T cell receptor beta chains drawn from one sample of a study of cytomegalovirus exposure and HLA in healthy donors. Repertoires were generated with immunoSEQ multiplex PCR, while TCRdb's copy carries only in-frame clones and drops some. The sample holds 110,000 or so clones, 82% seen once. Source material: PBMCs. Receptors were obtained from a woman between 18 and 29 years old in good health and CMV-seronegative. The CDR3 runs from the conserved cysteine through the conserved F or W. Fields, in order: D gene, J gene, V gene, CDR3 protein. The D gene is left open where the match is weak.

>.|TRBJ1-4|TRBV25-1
CASSALTRSEKLFF
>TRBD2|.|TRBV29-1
CSGSSGSFNEQFF
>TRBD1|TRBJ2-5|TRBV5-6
CASSVSRDRGSETQYF
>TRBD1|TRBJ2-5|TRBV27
CASRPGTVSRETQYF
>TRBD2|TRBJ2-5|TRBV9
CASSPHGGSGEETQYF
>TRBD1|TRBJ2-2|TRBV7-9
CAGGDRAIRELFF
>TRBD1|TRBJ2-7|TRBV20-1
CSATGQGEQYF
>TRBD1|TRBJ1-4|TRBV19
CASGKQGVLEKLFF
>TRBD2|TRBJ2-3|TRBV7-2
CASAGTSGLNTQYF
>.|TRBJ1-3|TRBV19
CASFPGGNTIYF
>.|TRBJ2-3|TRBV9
CASSVDGADTQYF
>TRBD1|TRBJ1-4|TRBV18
CASSPPGTGAEKLFF
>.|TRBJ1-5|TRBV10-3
CAISEDRQQGQPQHF
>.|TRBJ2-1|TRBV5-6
CASSAANYNEQFF
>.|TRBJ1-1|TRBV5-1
CASRSSDPGTEAFF
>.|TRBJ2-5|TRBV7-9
CSSSLTRDAQYF
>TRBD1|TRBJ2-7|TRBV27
CASRPGQGSYEQYF
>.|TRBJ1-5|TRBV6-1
CASSEVGGAGNQPQHF
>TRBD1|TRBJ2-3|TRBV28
CATLGQSASTDTQYF
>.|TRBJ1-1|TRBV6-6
CASSFVAVETEAFF